These 6 T cell receptor beta chains were all obtained from the same sample, sequenced in a study of T cells in Graves' hyperthyroidism and ophthalmopathy. RNA transcripts yielded amplified TCR beta CDR3 regions. A first-round RT-PCR of the TCR CDR3 used the HTBI primer set. TCRdb re-called the multiplex PCR reads with MiXCR, one entry per CDR3 protein. In the table there are some 620,000 distinct CDR3 sequences, about a sixth of which are singletons. The material sequenced was blood. All receptors derive from a woman aged 25-40 years with Graves' hyperthyroidism.

This clonotype was counted many times. V gene TRBV2 combines with J gene TRBJ1-5, with a tentative D call TRBD1 (5 bases). The V end was cut by 0 bases, the J end by 7 bases, with 7 bases between. Germline V CDR1 and CDR2: SNHLY, FYNNEI. CDR3 length: 13 amino acids. CDR3 loop: CASSEAREQPQHF. CDR3 coding DNA: TGTGCCAGCAGTGAAGCCAGGGAGCAGCCCCAGCATTTT.

Ten or more counts support this clonotype. The germline gene is not matched at one end of the junction; a read error may be the cause. This chain links TRBV7-3 with TRBJ2-3; the D gene is possibly TRBD2 (6 bases). CDR3 length equals 14 residues. CDR1 and CDR2 (germline): SGHTA, FQGTGA. CDR3 region: CASSLGTSTDTQYF. The CDR3 region has the DNA TGCGCCAGCAGCTTGGGGACTAGCACAGATACGCAGTATTTT.

CDR3 coding DNA: TGTGCCTGGGGGACAGGGGTCGAGCAGTACTTC. This encodes CAWGTGVEQYF. The rearrangement uses TRBV30 and TRBJ2-7, with TRBD1 identical over 10 bases. The CDR3 is made up of 11 amino acids. After removal of 5 bases from V and 6 bases from J, the junction contained 1 base not matched to a gene. The germline CDR1 and CDR2 sequences are GTSNPN and SVGIG (reference sequence). Based on the CDR3 plus reference TRBV30 and TRBJ2-7, the full variable domain is SQTIHQWPATLVQPVGSPLSLECTVEGTSNPNLYWYRQAAGRGLQLLFYSVGIGQISSEVPQNLSASRPQDRQFILSSKKLLLSDSGFYLCAWGTGVEQYFGPGTRLTVT.

The sample holds many counts of this clonotype. The rearrangement links TRBV6-2 or TRBV6-3 to TRBJ2-2, with D perhaps matching TRBD1 (6 bases). Trimming took off 8 bases at V and 5 bases at J, with 15 bases between the two ends. Germline CDR1 MNHEY, CDR2 SVGEGT. This CDR3 region has 14 residues. The DNA of the CDR3 is TGTGCCAGCCACCCGACAGGAAGAACCGGGGAGCTGTTTTTT. Translating it yields CASHPTGRTGELFF.

Ten or more counts support this clonotype. The chain employs TRBV3-1 and TRBJ2-1; 13 bases are a match to TRBD2. Germline V gene lookup returns CDR1 LGHDT and CDR2 YNNKEL (reference sequence). The length of the CDR3 is 16 residues. After removal of 4 bases from V and 9 bases from J, the junction contained 9 bases not matched to a gene. The CDR3 loop reads CASSLTTSGRAAEQFF. Here the CDR3 DNA reads TGTGCCAGCAGCCTAACCACTAGCGGGAGGGCCGCTGAGCAGTTCTTC.

Many counts were recorded for this clonotype. This sequence joins TRBV5-1 and TRBJ2-3, with D possibly TRBD1 on 5 matching bases. V was cut by 0 bases and J by 4 bases, with 18 bases left in between. The CDR3 extends over 17 amino acids. The germline V gene has CDR1 SGHRS and CDR2 YFSETQ. CDR3 in amino acids: CASSLVGAEKGADTQYF. The DNA for the CDR3 is TGCGCCAGCAGCTTGGTAGGGGCCGAGAAAGGCGCAGATACGCAGTATTTT.